This T cell receptor (beta chain) comes out of a study of blood T cell repertoires in COVID-19. The overall study: Acute and convalescent COVID-19 samples came from the United States, Italy and Spain. PBMCs, B-cell-depleted T cells, or T cells were the source of the cDNA or gDNA that made up the material.

Germline CDR1 and CDR2: MNHEY and SMNVEV (reference sequence). Unmatched junction bases numbered 8, after V lost 8 bases and J lost 6 bases. The CDR3 is 14 residues long. Per the original data handling: Amplifying reference gene primers gave estimates of nucleated cell counts. Assay used: immunoSEQ multiplex PCR; TCRdb lists only in-frame clones, some missing. V and J calls plus clone size are reproduced from that table; the DNA served to infer D and trimming. The data hold over 90,000 clones, with 80% to 90% observed a single time. Sequencing was carried out using peripheral blood. This receptor was taken from a human donor in a cohort sampled during active COVID-19. This chain links TRBV27 with TRBJ1-4; 8 nucleotides line up with TRBD1. CDR3 DNA sequence: TGTGCCAGCTCAGGGGGCGTCGGCTATGAAAAACTGTTTTTT. It encodes CASSGGVGYEKLFF.